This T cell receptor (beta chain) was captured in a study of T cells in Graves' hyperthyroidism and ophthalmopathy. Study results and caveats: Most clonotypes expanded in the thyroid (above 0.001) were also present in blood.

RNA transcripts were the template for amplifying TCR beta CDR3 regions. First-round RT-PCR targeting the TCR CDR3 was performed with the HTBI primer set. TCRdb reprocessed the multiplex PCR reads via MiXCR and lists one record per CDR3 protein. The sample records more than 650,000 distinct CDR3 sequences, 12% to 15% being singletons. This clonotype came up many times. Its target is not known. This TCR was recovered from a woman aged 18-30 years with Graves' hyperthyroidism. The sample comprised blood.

The CDR3 DNA is TGTGCCAGCAGCAGGGGACTAGCCATCTACGAGCAGTACTTC. It codes for CASSRGLAIYEQYF. The genes are TRBV28 and TRBJ2-7; TRBD2 matches at 9 bases. The CDR3 is made up of 14 amino acids. V dropped 6 bases and J dropped 3; count of bases not matched to a gene: 6. The germline gives CDR1 MDHEN, CDR2 SYDVKM.